These T cell receptor beta chains were read from a single sample in a study of OX40 agonist ivuxolimab in advanced cancers. Sequencing was performed with immunoSEQ multiplex PCR; in TCRdb, only in-frame clones are kept and a portion is missing. This table holds about 20,000 clones, approximately 90% found once. The material sequenced was CD4+ or CD8+ T cells sorted from blood, taken in a trial of the OX40 agonist ivuxolimab. Source of these receptors: an adult with an advanced solid tumor such as melanoma, head and neck, liver or kidney cancer. The CDR3 runs from the conserved cysteine through the conserved F or W. D genes are given only for firm matches. Clone size is not always given. Where it is, it says once, few, many or a class for expanded clones.

15 | NA | TRBJ1-1 | NA | TRBV9 | TGTGCCAGCAGCCCTCCCGGGGGCGGCGGGACTGAAGCTTTCTTT | CASSPPGGGGTEAFF
13 | NA | TRBJ2-7 | NA | TRBV19 | TGTGCCAGTAGTTTCGGCAGGGGTTACGAGCAGTACTTC | CASSFGRGYEQYF
15 | NA | TRBJ1-1 | NA | TRBV6-5 | TGTGCCAGCAGTTACTCGAAGACAGGTGGGACTGAAGCTTTCTTT | CASSYSKTGGTEAFF
15 | NA | TRBJ1-5 | NA | TRBV11-2 | TGTGCCAGCAGCTTAGAATCGGGGCGACATCAGCCCCAGCATTTT | CASSLESGRHQPQHF
11 | NA | TRBJ2-7 | NA | TRBV2 | TGTGCCAGCAGTGGGCTGGTCGGGCCGTACTTC | CASSGLVGPYF
13 | few | TRBJ1-2 | NA | TRBV6-5 | TGTGCCAGCAGTGGACGGCTCGACTATGGCTACACCTTC | CASSGRLDYGYTF
15 | medium-sized | TRBJ2-1 | NA | TRBV4-1 | TGCGCCAGCAGCCAAGAAAGCCTCCCCTACAATGAGCAGTTCTTC | CASSQESLPYNEQFF
13 | NA | TRBJ2-1 | NA | TRBV27 | TGTGCCAGCAGTCCCTCTTGGGGCAATGAGCAGTTCTTC | CASSPSWGNEQFF
14 | NA | TRBJ2-5 | NA | TRBV9 | TGTGCCAGCAGCGTTTATCCGGGAGCGGAGACCCAGTACTTC | CASSVYPGAETQYF
15 | NA | TRBJ2-3 | TRBD2 | TRBV19 | TGTGCCAGTAGTGCCAGCGGGAGAGCGGTAGATACGCAGTATTTT | CASSASGRAVDTQYF
15 | NA | TRBJ2-7 | NA | TRBV5-4 | TGTGCCAGCAGCCCCAGGGTTAGCGGTTCCTACGAGCAGTACTTC | CASSPRVSGSYEQYF
14 | NA | TRBJ1-1 | TRBD1 | TRBV7-8 | TGTGCCAGCAGCTTACCGTACAGGGGCACTGAAGCTTTCTTT | CASSLPYRGTEAFF